This T cell receptor (beta chain) was found in a study of blood T cells in healthy people across ages. Overall study results and limits: With donor CMV status unknown, expanded clonotype changes were possibly confounded. Strong correlation was found linking TCR beta diversity to naive T cell percentage.

A sample-barcoded 5' primer and a J-beta primer mix were used in a second PCR of roughly 6 to 11 cycles. Each TCR beta cDNA got a 12-nucleotide random molecular identifier. One entry per CDR3 protein, called by TCRdb with MiXCR from the 5' RACE reads. The profile shows 700,000 or so distinct CDR3 sequences, around 41% of them singletons. This clonotype came up a few times. Its cognate antigen is unknown. This CDR3 region has 14 residues. The ends were cut back, 4 bases at V and 4 bases at J, with 14 bases in the middle. The V gene's germline CDR1 is SGHRS and CDR2 YFSETQ. The sample was blood. The J gene is TRBJ2-5, the V gene TRBV5-1; weak D call: TRBD1 (5 bases). The sequence derives from a man older than 75 in good health. The CDR3 reads CASSVQGPPETQYF. The CDR3 nucleotides read TGCGCCAGCAGCGTTCAGGGTCCCCCAGAGACCCAGTACTTC.